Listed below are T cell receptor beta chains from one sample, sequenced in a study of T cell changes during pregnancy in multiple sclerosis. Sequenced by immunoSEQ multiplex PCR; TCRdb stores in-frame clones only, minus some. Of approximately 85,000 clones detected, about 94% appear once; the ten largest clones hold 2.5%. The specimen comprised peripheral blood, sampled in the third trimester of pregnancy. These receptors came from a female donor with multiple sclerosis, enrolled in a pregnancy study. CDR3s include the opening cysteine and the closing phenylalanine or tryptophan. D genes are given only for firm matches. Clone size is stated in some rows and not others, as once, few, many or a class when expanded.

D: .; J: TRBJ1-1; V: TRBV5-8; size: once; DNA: TGTGCCAGCGCCCGACAGGCTTCGAACACTGAAGCTTTCTTT; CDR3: CASARQASNTEAFF
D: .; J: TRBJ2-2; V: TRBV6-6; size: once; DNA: TGTGCCAACAGTTACGACTCCGTGAACACCGGGGAGCTGTTTTTT; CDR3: CANSYDSVNTGELFF
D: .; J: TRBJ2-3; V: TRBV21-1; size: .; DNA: TGTGCCAGCAGCACCCTGGGACAGGGAATCGGATTAAGCACAGATACGCAGTATTTT; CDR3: CASSTLGQGIGLSTDTQYF
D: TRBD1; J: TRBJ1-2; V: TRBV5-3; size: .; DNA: TGTGCCAGAAGCCTCCTCCCGGGACAGGGGAACTATGGCTACACCTTC; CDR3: CARSLLPGQGNYGYTF
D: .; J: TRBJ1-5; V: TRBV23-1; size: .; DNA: TGCGCCAGCAGTCTCCTCGACAGCAGCAATCAGCCCCAGCATTTT; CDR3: CASSLLDSSNQPQHF
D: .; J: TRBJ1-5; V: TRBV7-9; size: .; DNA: TGTGCCAGCAGCTTAGGGGCCAGGGATAATCAGCCCCAGCATTTT; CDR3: CASSLGARDNQPQHF
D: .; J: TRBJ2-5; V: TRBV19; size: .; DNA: TGTGCCAGTAGGAGGAATGGGCAAGAGACCCAGTACTTC; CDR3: CASRRNGQETQYF
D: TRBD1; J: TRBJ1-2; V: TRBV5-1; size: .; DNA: TGCGCCAGCAGCTTGGAGGGGGACAGGGGCCATGGCTACACCTTC; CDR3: CASSLEGDRGHGYTF
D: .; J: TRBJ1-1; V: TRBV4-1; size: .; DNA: TGCGCCAGCAGCCAAGATGGGCCAGTAGCTGAAGCTTTCTTT; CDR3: CASSQDGPVAEAFF
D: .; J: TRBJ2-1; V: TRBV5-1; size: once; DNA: TGCGCCAGCAGATTGGAGTCGGGCAATGAGCAGTTCTTC; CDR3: CASRLESGNEQFF
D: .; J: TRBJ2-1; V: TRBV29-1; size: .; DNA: TGCAGCGTTTCACAGGACCCGTACAATGAGCAGTTCTTC; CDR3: CSVSQDPYNEQFF
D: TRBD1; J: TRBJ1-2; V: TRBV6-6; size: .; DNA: TGTGCCATCGACAGGGAGGATGGCTACACCTTC; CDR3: CAIDREDGYTF
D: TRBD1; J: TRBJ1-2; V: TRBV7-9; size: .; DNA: TGTGCCAGCAGCTTAAACAGGGGACAGGGGGCTAGAAAGGACTATGGCTACACCTTC; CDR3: CASSLNRGQGARKDYGYTF
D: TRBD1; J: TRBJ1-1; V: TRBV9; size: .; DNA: TGTGCCAGCAGCGCCCCCGGACAGGGGGCGTTAATAGGTAACATGAACACTGAAGCTTTCTTT; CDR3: CASSAPGQGALIGNMNTEAFF
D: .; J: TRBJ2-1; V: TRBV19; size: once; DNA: TGTGCCAGTAGTATTGCGGGGAGCCTATCCTACAATGAGCAGTTCTTC; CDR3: CASSIAGSLSYNEQFF
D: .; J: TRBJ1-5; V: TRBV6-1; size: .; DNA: TGTGCCAGCAGTCCCGGGATGAATCAGCCCCAGCATTTT; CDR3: CASSPGMNQPQHF
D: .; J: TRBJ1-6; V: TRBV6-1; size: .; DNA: TGTGCCTCCGTGTTTGGGGGAGGTATTTCACCCCTCCACTTT; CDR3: CASVFGGGISPLHF
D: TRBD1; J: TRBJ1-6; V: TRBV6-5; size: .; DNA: TGTGCCAGCAGCCCGACAGGGCCCTCACCCCTCCACTTT; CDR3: CASSPTGPSPLHF
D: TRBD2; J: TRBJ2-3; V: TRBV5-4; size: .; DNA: TGTGCCAGCAGCCCGGGGGGTCAGGACACAGATACGCAGTATTTT; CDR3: CASSPGGQDTDTQYF
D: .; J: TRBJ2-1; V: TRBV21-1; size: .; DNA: TGTGCCAGCAGCCAAGATACGCCACTAGCAGACAATGAGCAGTTCTTC; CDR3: CASSQDTPLADNEQFF
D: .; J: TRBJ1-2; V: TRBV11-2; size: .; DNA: TGTGCCAGCAGCTTAATACCGGGAGCTAACTATGGCTACACCTTC; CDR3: CASSLIPGANYGYTF
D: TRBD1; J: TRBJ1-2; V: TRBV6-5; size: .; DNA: TGTGCCAGCAGCCGGGGACAGGGGAATAGAGGCTACACCTTC; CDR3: CASSRGQGNRGYTF
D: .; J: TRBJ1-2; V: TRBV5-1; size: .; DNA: TGCGCCAGCAGTCCGACAGGCAACTATGGCTACACCTTC; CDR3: CASSPTGNYGYTF
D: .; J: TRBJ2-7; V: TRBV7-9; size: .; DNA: TGTGCCAGCAGCCCCGGAGGGCCCTACTACGAGCAGTACTTC; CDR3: CASSPGGPYYEQYF
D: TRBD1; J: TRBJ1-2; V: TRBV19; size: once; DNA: TGTGCCACCAACACAGGGGGTTTGAACTATGGCTACACCTTC; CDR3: CATNTGGLNYGYTF
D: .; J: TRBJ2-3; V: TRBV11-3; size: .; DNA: TGTGCCAGCAGCTTAGCTTTCGGAGATACGCAGTATTTT; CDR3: CASSLAFGDTQYF
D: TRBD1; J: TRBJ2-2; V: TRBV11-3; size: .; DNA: TGTGCCAGCAGCTTAACTCTGAGGGGGCGCGATGATATGATGTTTTTT; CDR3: CASSLTLRGRDDMMFF
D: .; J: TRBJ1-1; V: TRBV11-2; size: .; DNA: TGTGCCAGCAGCGTCGAGCGTAACACTGAAGCTTTCTTT; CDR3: CASSVERNTEAFF
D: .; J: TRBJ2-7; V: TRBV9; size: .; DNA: TGTGCCAGCAGCGTAGCCTCGGGGACTTCCTACGAGCAGTACTTC; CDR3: CASSVASGTSYEQYF
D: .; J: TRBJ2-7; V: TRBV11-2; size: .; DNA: TGTGCCAGCAGCCCCGGAGGGCAAGAGCAGTACTTC; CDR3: CASSPGGQEQYF
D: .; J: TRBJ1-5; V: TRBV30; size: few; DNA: TGTGCCTGGAGTTTGGGCTCCAATCAGCCCCAGCATTTT; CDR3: CAWSLGSNQPQHF
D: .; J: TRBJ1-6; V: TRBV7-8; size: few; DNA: TGTGCCAGCAGCGACGAGGGTTTGGTTGATTCACCCCTCCACTTT; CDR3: CASSDEGLVDSPLHF
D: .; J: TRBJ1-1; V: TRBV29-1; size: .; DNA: TGCAGCGTTACCCTGGGAGGAGCTAACACTGAAGCTTTCTTT; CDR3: CSVTLGGANTEAFF